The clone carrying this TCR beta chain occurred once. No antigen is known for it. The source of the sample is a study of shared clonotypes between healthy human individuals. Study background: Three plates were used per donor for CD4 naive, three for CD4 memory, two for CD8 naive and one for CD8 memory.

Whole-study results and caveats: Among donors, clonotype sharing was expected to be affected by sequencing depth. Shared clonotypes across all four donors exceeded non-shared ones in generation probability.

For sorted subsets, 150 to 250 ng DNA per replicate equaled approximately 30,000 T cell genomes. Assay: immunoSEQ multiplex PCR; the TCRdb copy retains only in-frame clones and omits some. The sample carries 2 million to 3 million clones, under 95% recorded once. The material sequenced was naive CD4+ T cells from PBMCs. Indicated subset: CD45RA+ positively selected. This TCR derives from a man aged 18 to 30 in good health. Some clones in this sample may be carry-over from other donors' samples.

In nucleotides, the CDR3 is TGTGCCACCTCCCACAGGGCGGGGGACAATGAGCAGTTCTTC. As protein: CATSHRAGDNEQFF. The genes are TRBV19 and TRBJ2-1; tentatively, D is TRBD2 (7 bases). V was trimmed by 10 bases and J by 5 bases, leaving 18 bases between them. CDR3 length: 14 amino acids. Germline lookup yields CDR1 LNHDA and CDR2 SQIVND (reference sequence).